Reported below is one TCR beta chain. Its antigen remains unknown. This entry comes from a study of OX40 agonist ivuxolimab in advanced cancers. Study at large: An agonistic anti-OX40 (CD134) antibody, ivuxolimab, was used to treat the patients. General study results and limits: Partial responders at 0.1-3.0 mg/kg showed near-lowest clonal expansion. Antigen specificity remained undetermined for the expanded peripheral T cells.

The V gene lost 3 bases and the J gene lost 0 bases, with 5 bases spanning the gap. Germline V gives CDR1 SEHNR, CDR2 FQNEAQ (reference sequence). The CDR3 loop spans 14 amino acids. Using immunoSEQ multiplex PCR, the repertoire was profiled, and TCRdb retains in-frame clones only, with some absent. The table includes around 50,000 clones, approximately 88% detected once. The chain is built from TRBV7-9 and TRBJ1-4; D ambiguous. The clonotype was recovered from an adult with an advanced solid tumor such as melanoma, head and neck, liver or kidney cancer. The sequences come from CD4+ or CD8+ T cells sorted from blood, collected in a trial of the OX40 agonist ivuxolimab. CDR3 region: CASSLRATNEKLFF. The DNA of the CDR3 is TGTGCCAGCAGCTTGCGAGCAACTAATGAAAAACTGTTTTTT.